These T cell receptor beta chains were read from a single sample in a study of human T cells and chemical hapten exposure. TCRdb processed the RACE reads anew with MiXCR; each CDR3 protein has one entry. This table has nearly 350,000 distinct CDR3 sequences, roughly 6.9% appearing once. This material consisted of whole blood, taken in connection with sensitization to the hapten diphenylcyclopropenone (DPC). These receptors all come from a woman between 18 and 29 years old with alopecia areata. Some clones in this sample may be carry-over from other donors' samples. Both conserved end residues are part of each CDR3. The D gene is left open where the match is weak. Size is omitted from some rows. Given values are once, few, many or a class for expanded clones.

-	TRBJ2-7	TRBV7-2	-	CASSLGRGTGTYEQYF	TGTGCCAGCAGCCTCGGCCGGGGGACTGGAACCTACGAGCAGTACTTC
-	TRBJ1-6	TRBV6-5	many	CASSYSRSYNSPLHF	TGTGCCAGCAGTTACTCGCGGTCCTATAATTCACCCCTCCACTTT
TRBD1	TRBJ1-1	TRBV12-5	few	CASGTTGIMNTEAFF	TGTGCTAGTGGTACGACAGGGATTATGAACACTGAAGCTTTCTTT
-	TRBJ2-3	TRBV7-2	many	CASSFGAGDTQYF	TGTGCCAGCAGCTTCGGGGCCGGGGATACGCAGTATTTT
-	TRBJ2-7	TRBV6-5	many	CASSYGDGSSYEQYF	TGTGCCAGCAGTTACGGGGACGGGAGCTCCTACGAGCAGTACTTC
-	TRBJ1-5	TRBV12-3/TRBV12-4	many	CASTPKGKGTWAQHF	TGTGCCAGCACTCCTAAGGGGAAGGGTACGTGGGCCCAGCATTTT
TRBD2	TRBJ2-2	TRBV7-3	many	CASSPAGGPNTGELFF	TGTGCCAGCAGTCCAGCGGGGGGCCCGAACACCGGGGAGCTGTTTTTT
-	TRBJ2-5	TRBV10-3	many	CAIRTEETQYF	TGTGCCATCAGGACAGAAGAGACCCAGTACTTC
-	TRBJ2-2	TRBV4-2	-	CASSDPPTKAAGELFF	TGTGCCAGCAGCGATCCCCCTACGAAGGCAGCCGGGGAGCTGTTTTTT
-	TRBJ2-7	TRBV29-1	few	CSVQGGREQYF	TGCAGCGTTCAAGGGGGGCGCGAGCAGTACTTC
-	TRBJ2-5	TRBV2	many	CASRVLAAQETQYF	TGTGCCAGCCGGGTATTAGCGGCACAAGAGACCCAGTACTTC
-	TRBJ2-5	TRBV5-1	many	CASSPLAAGRETQYF	TGCGCCAGCAGCCCGCTCGCGGCGGGGCGGGAGACCCAGTACTTC
-	TRBJ2-3	TRBV7-9	many	CASSSGSHTDTQYF	TGTGCCAGCAGCTCCGGGTCCCACACAGATACGCAGTATTTT
TRBD1	TRBJ1-2	TRBV29-1	few	CSVEDRSYGYTF	TGCAGCGTTGAGGACAGGAGCTATGGCTACACCTTC
-	TRBJ1-1	TRBV12-3/TRBV12-4	-	CASLSAGVTNEAFF	TGTGCCAGCTTATCGGCAGGGGTAACAAATGAAGCTTTCTTT
-	TRBJ2-5	TRBV5-5	many	CASSLPPEGWKAQETQYF	TGTGCCAGCAGCTTGCCCCCAGAAGGCTGGAAGGCGCAAGAGACCCAGTACTTC
-	TRBJ1-1	TRBV29-1	-	CSVDTGMNTEAFF	TGCAGCGTTGACACAGGGATGAACACTGAAGCTTTCTTT
-	TRBJ1-5	TRBV18	few	CASSPVSEILRDQPQHF	TGTGCCAGCTCACCAGTCAGTGAAATCCTTAGGGATCAGCCCCAGCATTTT
TRBD2	TRBJ2-1	TRBV20-1	many	CSLSTSGGSYNEQFF	TGCAGCTTATCCACTAGCGGGGGCTCCTACAATGAGCAGTTCTTC
-	TRBJ1-2	TRBV5-4	-	CASSQIHGPGGYGYTF	TGTGCCAGCAGCCAGATTCACGGCCCGGGAGGGTATGGCTACACCTTC
TRBD2	TRBJ2-5	TRBV5-6	many	CASSVYTSGGAEETQYF	TGTGCCAGCAGCGTCTATACTAGCGGGGGGGCCGAGGAGACCCAGTACTTC
-	TRBJ2-7	TRBV28	-	CASSASDQWIIYEQYF	TGTGCCAGCAGTGCCTCGGATCAGTGGATCATCTACGAGCAGTACTTC
TRBD1	TRBJ1-2	TRBV3-1	few	CASSQDRSFLRGTPNYGYTF	TGTGCCAGCAGCCAAGATCGAAGTTTCCTCAGGGGGACACCTAACTATGGCTACACCTTC
-	TRBJ2-7	TRBV5-1	-	CASSPTDRTDPYEQYF	TGCGCCAGCAGCCCCACCGACCGGACAGATCCCTACGAGCAGTACTTC
TRBD2	TRBJ2-5	TRBV3-1	-	CASSQDKLAGGPETQYF	TGTGCCAGCAGCCAAGATAAACTAGCGGGGGGGCCAGAGACCCAGTACTTC
-	TRBJ1-2	TRBV20-1	-	CSARPDGEYYGYTF	TGCAGTGCTAGACCGGACGGAGAGTACTATGGCTACACCTTC
-	TRBJ1-2	TRBV12-5	few	CASAMDSNYGYTF	TGTGCTAGTGCCATGGACAGTAACTATGGCTACACCTTC
TRBD1	TRBJ1-2	TRBV28	few	CASSRDRNGYTF	TGTGCCAGCAGTAGGGACAGAAATGGCTACACCTTC
TRBD1	TRBJ1-1	TRBV5-1	-	CASSLTGTGDTEAFF	TGCGCCAGCAGCTTGACCGGGACAGGGGACACTGAAGCTTTCTTT
TRBD1	TRBJ1-4	TRBV9	-	CASSVDPGRGREKLFF	TGTGCCAGCAGCGTAGACCCAGGCAGGGGGCGTGAAAAACTGTTTTTT
-	TRBJ2-3	TRBV7-7	many	CASSLEPSDTQYF	TGTGCTAGCAGCTTAGAGCCGTCAGATACGCAGTATTTT
-	TRBJ2-3	TRBV7-6	-	CASSHFASTDTQYF	TGTGCCAGCAGCCACTTCGCTAGCACAGATACGCAGTATTTT
-	TRBJ1-6	TRBV7-9	-	CASSLGGQVPSPLHF	TGTGCCAGCAGCTTAGGGGGTCAGGTACCATCACCCCTCCACTTT
-	TRBJ1-1	TRBV6-2/TRBV6-3	many	CASSRQGLTEAFF	TGTGCCAGCAGCCGCCAGGGGCTCACTGAAGCTTTCTTT
-	TRBJ2-7	TRBV6-5	many	CASSYTPTGTYPYEQYF	TGTGCCAGCAGTTACACGCCAACCGGGACGTACCCCTACGAGCAGTACTTC
TRBD2	TRBJ2-3	TRBV20-1	many	CSASFTSGDSTDTQYF	TGCAGTGCCAGTTTTACTAGCGGGGATAGCACAGATACGCAGTATTTT
TRBD2	TRBJ2-1	TRBV6-2/TRBV6-3	many	CASRPTGTSGVDEQFF	TGTGCCAGCAGACCTACCGGGACTAGCGGGGTCGATGAGCAGTTCTTC
TRBD2	TRBJ2-7	TRBV12-3/TRBV12-4	-	CASSFYKRGGSYEQYF	TGTGCCAGCAGTTTTTATAAGCGGGGCGGCTCCTACGAGCAGTACTTC
TRBD1	TRBJ1-5	TRBV6-2/TRBV6-3	-	CATTNQGVTGQPQHF	TGTGCCACCACAAACCAGGGGGTTACCGGTCAGCCCCAGCATTTT
-	TRBJ2-7	TRBV7-9	-	CASSLTTRRTYEQYF	TGTGCCAGCAGCCTAACGACCCGGCGGACCTACGAGCAGTACTTC
TRBD1	TRBJ1-6	TRBV20-1	-	CSARDPDREASPLHF	TGCAGTGCTAGAGACCCCGACAGGGAGGCTTCACCCCTCCACTTT
-	TRBJ2-1	TRBV7-2	-	CASSLSQSKRNEQFF	TGTGCCAGCAGCTTAAGCCAGTCCAAGCGGAATGAGCAGTTCTTC
-	TRBJ2-7	TRBV10-3	-	CAIIAGSHEQYF	TGTGCCATCATCGCAGGGTCCCACGAGCAGTACTTC
TRBD2	TRBJ2-4	TRBV28	many	CASSPSGGRMYF	TGTGCCAGCAGTCCTAGCGGGGGGCGAATGTACTTC
-	TRBJ1-5	TRBV6-1	-	CASSPTDYSNQPQHF	TGTGCCAGCAGTCCAACGGATTATAGCAATCAGCCCCAGCATTTT
-	TRBJ2-3	TRBV4-3	-	CASSRRTNKTTDTQYF	TGCGCCAGCAGCCGCCGGACCAATAAAACCACAGATACGCAGTATTTT
TRBD2	TRBJ2-5	TRBV6-5	many	CASRPPGGGETQYF	TGTGCCAGCAGACCCCCGGGGGGGGGAGAGACCCAGTACTTC
-	TRBJ2-7	TRBV4-1	-	CASSQDPAKGGYEQYF	TGCGCCAGCAGCCAAGATCCCGCCAAAGGGGGCTACGAGCAGTACTTC
TRBD1	TRBJ1-6	TRBV28	-	CASSPGTGDNSPLHF	TGTGCCAGCAGTCCCGGGACAGGGGATAATTCACCCCTCCACTTT
TRBD2	TRBJ2-1	TRBV6-5	-	CASSQTSWGNEQFF	TGTGCCAGCAGCCAGACTAGCTGGGGCAATGAGCAGTTCTTC
-	TRBJ1-1	TRBV6-2/TRBV6-3	few	CASLLTANTEAFF	TGTGCCAGCTTATTAACAGCGAACACTGAAGCTTTCTTT
TRBD1	TRBJ1-1	TRBV29-1	few	CSVERTGGTEAFF	TGCAGCGTTGAACGAACAGGGGGCACTGAAGCTTTCTTT
-	TRBJ1-2	TRBV12-3/TRBV12-4	few	CASSLGTVVNYGYTF	TGTGCCAGCAGTTTAGGGACAGTTGTTAACTATGGCTACACCTTC
TRBD2	TRBJ2-5	TRBV5-1	-	CASSLGLAGAGETQYF	TGCGCCAGCAGCTTAGGACTAGCGGGGGCCGGAGAGACCCAGTACTTC
TRBD1	TRBJ2-7	TRBV6-5	many	CASSYSYPSLGTGREQYF	TGTGCCAGCAGTTACTCGTATCCCAGTCTGGGGACAGGGCGCGAGCAGTACTTC
-	TRBJ2-2	TRBV7-7	-	CASSLNVAGELFF	TGTGCTAGCAGCTTGAATGTGGCCGGGGAGCTGTTTTTT
-	TRBJ2-3	TRBV29-1	many	CSVAWAGGSDTQYF	TGCAGCGTTGCCTGGGCTGGGGGGTCGGATACGCAGTATTTT
-	TRBJ2-7	TRBV4-3	-	CASSARGAGGVHEQYF	TGCGCCAGCAGCGCCCGCGGGGCCGGCGGGGTCCACGAGCAGTACTTC